Below are 10 T cell receptor beta chains sequenced from a single sample in a study of blood T cell repertoires in COVID-19. Repertoires were generated with immunoSEQ multiplex PCR, while TCRdb's copy carries only in-frame clones and drops some. The sample records approximately 220,000 clones, 75% to 90% being singletons. Sequences were obtained from PBMCs or T cells enriched from blood (not recorded which). Receptors originate from a young man who had recovered from COVID-19.

Turning to this clone: The junction departs from the called germline gene at one end, perhaps through a read error. CDR3 bases: TGTGCCAGCAGTCCCCATACCCCGCTGGGGACAGGAAACTTC. Amino acids: CASSPHTPLGTGNF. J is TRBJ2-7 and V is TRBV28; 8 bases align to TRBD1. CDR3 size: 14 residues. The germline V gene has CDR1 MDHEN and CDR2 SYDVKM.

The rearrangement uses TRBV24-1 and TRBJ2-3; tentatively, D is TRBD2 (6 bases). Germline loops: CDR1 KGHDR, CDR2 SFDVKD. CDR3 length: 16 residues. The germline V and J ends were trimmed by 3 bases and 6 bases, with 18 bases remaining between them. CDR3 in DNA: TGTGCCACCAGTGATCACCCACGTGGTAGCGGTGATACGCAGTATTTT. Its translation is CATSDHPRGSGDTQYF.

This sequence joins TRBV29-1 and TRBJ2-5; TRBD2 aligns across 9 bases. Germline CDR1 reads SQVTM; CDR2 reads ANQGSEA. V lost 4 bases, J lost 4 bases, and 13 bases stayed unmatched. There are 16 residues in the CDR3. The CDR3 sequence is CSVALVAGAVRETQYF. The CDR3 nucleotides read TGCAGCGTTGCTTTAGTAGCGGGGGCTGTTCGAGAGACCCAGTACTTC. Full variable domain (remainder filled in from reference TRBV29-1 and TRBJ2-5): SAVISQKPSRDICQRGTSLTIQCQVDSQVTMMFWYRQQPGQSLTLIATANQGSEATYESGFVIDKFPISRPNLTFSTLTVSNMSPEDSSIYLCSVALVAGAVRETQYFGPGTRLLVL.

The gene calls are TRBV7-9 and TRBJ1-2, with D possibly being TRBD1 (5 bases). The germline V and J ends were trimmed by 5 bases and 6 bases, with 19 bases remaining between them. The CDR3 spans 15 residues. CDR1 is SEHNR, CDR2 FQNEAQ, per germline (reference sequence). For the CDR3, the DNA is TGTGCCAGCAGCGAGACAGAGAAGAGACTGGATGGCTACACCTTC. Its protein is CASSETEKRLDGYTF.

This chain joins TRBV7-2 and TRBJ1-1; 10 bases line up with TRBD1. Germline-derived CDR1 and CDR2 are SGHTA and FQGNSA. The V gene end was trimmed by 4 bases and the J gene end by 11 bases; junction bases not matched to a gene: 4. The CDR3 covers 12 residues. The CDR3 nucleotides read TGTGCCAGCAGCTCGGGGACAGGGGAGGCTTTCTTT. This gives the protein CASSSGTGEAFF. The full variable domain, rest sourced from reference TRBV7-2 and TRBJ1-1, is GAGVSQSPSNKVTEKGKDVELRCDPISGHTALYWYRQSLGQGLEFLIYFQGNSAPDKSGLPSDRFSAERTGGSVSTLTIQRTQQEDSAVYLCASSSGTGEAFFGQGTRLTVV.

CDR3 amino acids: CASRRHGGSYEQYF. The CDR3 nucleotides read TGTGCCAGCAGGCGCCACGGGGGATCCTACGAGCAGTACTTC. The chain carries TRBV28 and TRBJ2-7; a possible D gene is TRBD2 (6 bases). Deletions cut 6 bases from V and 1 base from J, with 13 bases between. The CDR3 is 14 residues long. Germline CDR1 MDHEN, CDR2 SYDVKM.

The gene calls are TRBV9 and TRBJ1-6; D is possibly TRBD1 (5 bases). The CDR3 runs 14 residues. In germline, CDR1 is SGDLS, CDR2 YYNGEE. Trimming took 3 bases from V and 3 from J, leaving 7 bases between them. DNA of the CDR3: TGTGCCAGCAGCGACCAGGGCTATAATTCACCCCTCCACTTT. It specifies CASSDQGYNSPLHF.

The rearrangement links TRBV28 to TRBJ2-5, with 9 nucleotides matching TRBD1. Germline V gene data show CDR1 as MDHEN and CDR2 as SYDVKM. J was trimmed by 5 bases and V by 6 bases; bases with no gene match: 7. CDR3 length: 14 residues. CDR3 sequence: CASRVHRGRETQYF. The CDR3 region has the DNA TGTGCCAGCAGGGTCCACAGGGGGCGTGAGACCCAGTACTTC.

The chain has TRBV7-2 and TRBJ1-2, with a tentative D call TRBD1 (5 bases). CDR3 length: 12 amino acids. Germline lookup yields CDR1 SGHTA and CDR2 FQGNSA. The V end lost 5 bases, the J end lost 10 bases, and 14 bases lay between the germline ends. In nucleotides, the CDR3 is TGTGCCAGCAGCACTCGTCTGGGGCTCTACACCTTC. Amino acids: CASSTRLGLYTF.

The gene calls are TRBV9 and TRBJ2-7, with 7 bases that match TRBD1. The CDR3 totals 14 residues. In germline, CDR1 is SGDLS, CDR2 YYNGEE. The V segment lost 3 bases and the J segment 2 bases; nucleotides outside the gene matches: 5. In DNA form, the CDR3 reads TGTGCCAGCAGCGACGGACAGGAGGCCTACGAGCAGTACTTC. Its protein product is CASSDGQEAYEQYF.